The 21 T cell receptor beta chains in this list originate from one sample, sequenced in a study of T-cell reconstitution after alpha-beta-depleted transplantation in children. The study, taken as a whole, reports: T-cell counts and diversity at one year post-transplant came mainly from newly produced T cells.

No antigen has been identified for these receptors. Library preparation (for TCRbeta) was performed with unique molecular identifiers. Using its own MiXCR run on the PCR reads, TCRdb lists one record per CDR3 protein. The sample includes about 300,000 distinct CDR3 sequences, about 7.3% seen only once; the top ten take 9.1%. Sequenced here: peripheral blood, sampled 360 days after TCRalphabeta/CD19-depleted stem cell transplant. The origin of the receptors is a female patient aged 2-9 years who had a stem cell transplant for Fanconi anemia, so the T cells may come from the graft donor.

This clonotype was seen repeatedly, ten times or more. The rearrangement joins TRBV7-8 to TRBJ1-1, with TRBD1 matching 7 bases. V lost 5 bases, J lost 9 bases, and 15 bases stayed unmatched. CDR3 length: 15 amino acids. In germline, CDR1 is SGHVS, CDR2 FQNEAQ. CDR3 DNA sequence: TGTGCCAGCAGCCAGGGGGGTCGGCATGGTCCCCAAGCTTTCTTT. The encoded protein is CASSQGGRHGPQAFF. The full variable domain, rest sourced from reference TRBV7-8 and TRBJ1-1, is GAGVSQSPRYKVAKRGQDVALRCDPISGHVSLFWYQQALGQGPEFLTYFQNEAQLDKSGLPSDRFFAERPEGSVSTLKIQRTQQEDSAVYLCASSQGGRHGPQAFFGQGTRLTVV.

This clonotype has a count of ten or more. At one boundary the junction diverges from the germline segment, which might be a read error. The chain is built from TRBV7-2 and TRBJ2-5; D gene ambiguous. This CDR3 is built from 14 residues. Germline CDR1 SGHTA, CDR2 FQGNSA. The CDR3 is CASRLGSPQETQYF. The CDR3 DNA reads TGTGCCAGCAGATTAGGTTCACCTCAAGAGACCCAGTACTTC.

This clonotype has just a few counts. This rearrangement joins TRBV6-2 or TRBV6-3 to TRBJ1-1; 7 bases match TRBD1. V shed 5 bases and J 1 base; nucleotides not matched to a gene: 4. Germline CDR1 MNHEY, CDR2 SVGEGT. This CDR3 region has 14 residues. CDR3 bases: TGTGCCAGCAGTGTACAGGGGACGAACACTGAAGCTTTCTTT. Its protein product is CASSVQGTNTEAFF.

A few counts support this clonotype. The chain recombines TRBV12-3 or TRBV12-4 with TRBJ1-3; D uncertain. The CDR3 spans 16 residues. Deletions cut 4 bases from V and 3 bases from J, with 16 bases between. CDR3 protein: CASSSLTRAVGNTIYF. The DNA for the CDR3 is TGTGCCAGCAGTTCCTTGACACGGGCCGTTGGAAACACCATATATTTT.

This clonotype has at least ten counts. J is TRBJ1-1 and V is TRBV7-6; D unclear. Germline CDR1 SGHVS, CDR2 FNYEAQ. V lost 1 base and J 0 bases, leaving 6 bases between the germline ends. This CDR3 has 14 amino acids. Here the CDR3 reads CASSLGAVNTEAFF. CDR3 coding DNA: TGTGCCAGCAGCTTAGGTGCGGTGAACACTGAAGCTTTCTTT.

CDR3 DNA sequence: TGTGCCAGCAGTACTACAGCCTACGAGCAGTACTTC. It yields the protein CASSTTAYEQYF. The chain uses TRBV6-2 or TRBV6-3 and TRBJ2-7, with D unresolved. V lost 5 bases and J 2 bases, leaving 7 bases between the germline ends. Germline loops: CDR1 MNHEY, CDR2 SVGEGT. The CDR3 sequence is 12 residues long.

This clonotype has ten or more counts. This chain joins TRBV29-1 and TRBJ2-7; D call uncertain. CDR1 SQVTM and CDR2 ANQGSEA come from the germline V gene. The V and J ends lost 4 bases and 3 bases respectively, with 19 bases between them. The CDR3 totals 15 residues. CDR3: CSVVLPLHRNYEQYF. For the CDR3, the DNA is TGCAGCGTTGTCCTACCGTTACATAGAAACTACGAGCAGTACTTC.

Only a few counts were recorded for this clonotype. The CDR3, as DNA: TGTGCCAGCAGCCAAGAGGGCGGTCTATCAGATACGCAGTATTTT. Translating gives CASSQEGGLSDTQYF. The chain joins TRBV4-2 to TRBJ2-3, with D unclear. Trimming took 0 bases from V and 4 from J, leaving 11 bases between them. Looked up from germline, CDR1 is LGHNA and CDR2 is YNFKEQ. This CDR3 is built from 15 residues.

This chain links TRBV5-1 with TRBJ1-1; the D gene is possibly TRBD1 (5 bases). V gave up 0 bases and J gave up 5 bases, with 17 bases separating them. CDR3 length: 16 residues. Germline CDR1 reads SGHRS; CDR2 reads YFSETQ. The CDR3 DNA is TGCGCCAGCAGCTTGGAACCTAAAGGGGTGTGGACTGAAGCTTTCTTT. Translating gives CASSLEPKGVWTEAFF.

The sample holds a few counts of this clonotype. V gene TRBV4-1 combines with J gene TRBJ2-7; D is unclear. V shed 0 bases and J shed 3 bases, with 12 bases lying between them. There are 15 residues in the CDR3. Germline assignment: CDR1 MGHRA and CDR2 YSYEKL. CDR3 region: CASSQEGVQGYEQYF. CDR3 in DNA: TGCGCCAGCAGCCAAGAGGGCGTCCAAGGCTACGAGCAGTACTTC.

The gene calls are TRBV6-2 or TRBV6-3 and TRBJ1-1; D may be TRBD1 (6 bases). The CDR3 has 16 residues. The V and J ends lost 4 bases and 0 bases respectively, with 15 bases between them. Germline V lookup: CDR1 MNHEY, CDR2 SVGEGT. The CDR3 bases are TGTGCCAGCAGTTCCCGACAGGAACGTATGAACACTGAAGCTTTCTTT. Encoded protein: CASSSRQERMNTEAFF.

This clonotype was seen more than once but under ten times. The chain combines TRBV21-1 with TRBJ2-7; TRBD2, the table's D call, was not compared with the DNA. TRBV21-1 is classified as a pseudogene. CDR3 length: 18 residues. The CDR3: CATSRGGISGLAIYEQYF. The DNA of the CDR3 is TGTGCCACCTCTAGGGGGGGGATTTCGGGACTAGCGATCTACGAGCAGTACTTC.

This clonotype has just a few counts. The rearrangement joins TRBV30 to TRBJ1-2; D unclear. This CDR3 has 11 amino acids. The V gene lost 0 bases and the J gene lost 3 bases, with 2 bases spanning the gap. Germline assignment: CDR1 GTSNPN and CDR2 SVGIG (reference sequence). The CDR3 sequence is CAWSVDYGYTF. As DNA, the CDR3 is TGTGCCTGGAGTGTAGACTATGGCTACACCTTC.

CDR3 amino acids: CASSLRPAELSYNEQFF. The CDR3 DNA reads TGCGCCAGCAGCCTACGTCCGGCCGAACTCTCCTACAATGAGCAGTTCTTC. V usage is TRBV4-1 and J usage is TRBJ2-1; D is unresolved. This CDR3 region has 17 residues. Germline loops: CDR1 MGHRA, CDR2 YSYEKL. V was clipped by 4 bases and J by 0 bases, with 16 bases between them.

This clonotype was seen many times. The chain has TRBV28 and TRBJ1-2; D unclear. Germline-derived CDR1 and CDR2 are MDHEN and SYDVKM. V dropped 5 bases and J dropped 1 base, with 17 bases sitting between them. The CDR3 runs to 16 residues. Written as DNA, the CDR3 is TGTGCCAGCAGTCCGACGACGGAGGGCTTTAACTATGGCTACACCTTC. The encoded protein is CASSPTTEGFNYGYTF.

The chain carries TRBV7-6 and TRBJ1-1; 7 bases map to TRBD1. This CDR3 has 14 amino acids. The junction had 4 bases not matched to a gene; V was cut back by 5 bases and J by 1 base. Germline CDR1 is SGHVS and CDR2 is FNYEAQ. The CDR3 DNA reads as TGTGCCAGCAGCGCCCGACAGGGGAACACTGAAGCTTTCTTT. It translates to CASSARQGNTEAFF.

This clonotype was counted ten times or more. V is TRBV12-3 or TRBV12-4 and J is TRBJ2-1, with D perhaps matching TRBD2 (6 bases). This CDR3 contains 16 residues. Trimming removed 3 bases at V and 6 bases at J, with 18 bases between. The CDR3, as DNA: TGTGCCAGCAGTTTGAAAAGGCAGCTGGGGGGCAATGAGCAGTTCTTC. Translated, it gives CASSLKRQLGGNEQFF.

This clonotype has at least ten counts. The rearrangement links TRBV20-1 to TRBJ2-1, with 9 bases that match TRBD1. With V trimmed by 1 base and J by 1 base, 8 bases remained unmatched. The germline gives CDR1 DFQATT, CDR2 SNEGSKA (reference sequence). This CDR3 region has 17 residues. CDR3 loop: CSARVGGGTGSYNEQFF. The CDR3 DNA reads TGCAGTGCTAGAGTCGGAGGTGGGACAGGGTCCTACAATGAGCAGTTCTTC.

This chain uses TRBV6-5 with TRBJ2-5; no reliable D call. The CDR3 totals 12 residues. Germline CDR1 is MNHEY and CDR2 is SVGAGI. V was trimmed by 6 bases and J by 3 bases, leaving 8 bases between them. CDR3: CASRDGEETQYF. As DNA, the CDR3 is TGTGCCAGCAGGGACGGCGAAGAGACCCAGTACTTC.

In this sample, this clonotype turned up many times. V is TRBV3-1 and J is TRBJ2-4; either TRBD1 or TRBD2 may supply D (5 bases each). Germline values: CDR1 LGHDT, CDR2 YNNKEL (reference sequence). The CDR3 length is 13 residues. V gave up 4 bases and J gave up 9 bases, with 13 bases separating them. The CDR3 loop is CASSRDGKAIQYF. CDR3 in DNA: TGTGCCAGCAGCCGGGACGGGAAGGCCATTCAGTACTTC. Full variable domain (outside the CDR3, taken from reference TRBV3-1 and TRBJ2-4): DTAVSQTPKYLVTQMGNDKSIKCEQNLGHDTMYWYKQDSKKFLKIMFSYNNKELIINETVPNRFSPKSPDKAHLNLHINSLELGDSAVYFCASSRDGKAIQYFGAGTRLSVL.

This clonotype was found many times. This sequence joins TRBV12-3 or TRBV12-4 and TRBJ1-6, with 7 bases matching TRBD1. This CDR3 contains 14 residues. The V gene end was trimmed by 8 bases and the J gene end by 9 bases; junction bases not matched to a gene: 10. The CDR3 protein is CASAKPGQSSPLHF. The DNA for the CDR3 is TGTGCCAGCGCGAAACCGGGACAGAGTTCACCCCTCCACTTT.